Shown below are 8 T cell receptor beta chains from a single sample sequenced in a study of blood T cell repertoires in COVID-19. Here immunoSEQ multiplex PCR was the method, and the copy in TCRdb shows in-frame clones only, minus some. The profile shows about 69,000 clones, 90% of them singletons. Sequencing was performed on peripheral blood. These receptors originate from a man in his forties or fifties with acute or convalescent COVID-19.

The chain joins TRBV6-1 to TRBJ1-4; D unclear. V shed 1 base and J shed 11 bases, with 14 bases lying between them. The CDR3 runs 14 residues. CDR1 and CDR2 from the germline V gene are MNHNS and SASEGT. CDR3 nucleotide sequence: TGTGCCAGCAGTGAAGAGTACGGGAGAGGGAAACTGTTTTTT. As protein: CASSEEYGRGKLFF.

The V gene is TRBV10-3, the J gene TRBJ2-5; TRBD2 matches at 13 bases. The CDR3 spans 15 residues. V shed 8 bases and J 1 base; nucleotides not matched to a gene: 4. Germline assignment: CDR1 ENHRY and CDR2 SYGVKD. This chain's CDR3 is CAIRGTSGIQETQYF. In DNA form, the CDR3 reads TGTGCCATCCGTGGGACTAGCGGGATCCAAGAGACCCAGTACTTC.

V and J are TRBV29-1 and TRBJ1-2, with unresolved D. Deletions cut 5 bases from V and 0 bases from J, with 7 bases between. The CDR3 is 12 amino acids. In germline, CDR1 is SQVTM, CDR2 ANQGSEA. CDR3 protein: CSVQAPNYGYTF. The CDR3 nucleotides are TGCAGCGTTCAGGCTCCTAACTATGGCTACACCTTC.

This chain joins TRBV6-5 and TRBJ2-5; 8 bases agree with TRBD1. Per germline, CDR1 MNHEY and CDR2 SVGAGI. There are 15 residues in the CDR3. The V segment lost 1 base and the J segment 1 base; nucleotides outside the gene matches: 2. The CDR3: CASSYLTGGQETQYF. CDR3 DNA: TGTGCCAGCAGTTACTTAACAGGGGGCCAAGAGACCCAGTACTTC.

This chain links TRBV24-1 with TRBJ2-5; 12 nucleotides line up with TRBD2. After removal of 6 bases from V and 3 bases from J, the junction contained 7 bases not matched to a gene. The CDR3 is 16 amino acids. CDR1 is KGHDR and CDR2 is SFDVKD in the germline V gene. The CDR3 DNA reads TGTGCCACCAGTTCTACTAGCGGGGGGCCCAAAGAGACCCAGTACTTC. Protein sequence: CATSSTSGGPKETQYF.

The chain joins TRBV7-2 to TRBJ1-4; D perhaps matches TRBD1 (5 bases). Germline CDR1 reads SGHTA; CDR2 reads FQGNSA. Trimming shortened V by 2 bases and J by 3 bases, and 10 bases separated the two germline ends. The length of the CDR3 is 15 residues. CDR3 coding DNA: TGTGCCAGCAGCTTATCGGGGGGGTCTAATGAAAAACTGTTTTTT. It encodes CASSLSGGSNEKLFF.

This chain uses TRBV6-2 or TRBV6-3 with TRBJ1-5, with D tentatively TRBD1 (6 bases). Trimming removed 5 bases at V and 12 bases at J, with 29 bases between. This CDR3 is 17 amino acids long. The germline CDR1 and CDR2 sequences are MNHEY and SVGEGT. This CDR3 is CASSPRPLGTRMAGQHF. DNA for the CDR3: TGTGCCAGCAGTCCCCGCCCGCTGGGGACACGGATGGCGGGCCAGCATTTT.

The chain is built from TRBV6-5 and TRBJ2-3; possible D gene TRBD2, 5 bases. Deletions cut 7 bases from V and 6 bases from J, with 11 bases between. CDR1 is MNHEY and CDR2 is SVGAGI in the germline V gene. CDR3 size: 12 residues. The CDR3 DNA follows: TGTGCCAGCACTAAACGGAGGGATACGCAGTATTTT. It is translated as CASTKRRDTQYF.